This T cell receptor (beta chain) was identified in a study of cytomegalovirus exposure and HLA in healthy donors. Overall study: Earlier results showed roughly 110 million unique TCR beta sequences derived from roughly 180 million T cells.

Germline V gives CDR1 SGHRS, CDR2 YFSETQ. This CDR3 spans 15 amino acids. The V and J ends lost 0 bases and 3 bases respectively, with 10 bases between them. The PCR contained 60 Vbeta and 13 Jbeta primers. Data came from immunoSEQ multiplex PCR; TCRdb stores just in-frame clones and leaves some out. The table has 160,000 or so clones, roughly 87% seen once. This chain uses TRBV5-1 with TRBJ2-4, with a weak D call TRBD1 (6 bases). This TCR was sampled from a woman aged 25 to 39 in good health and CMV-seronegative. Material: PBMCs. DNA of the CDR3: TGCGCCAGCAGCTTGGGGACAGACTTCAAAAACATTCAGTACTTC. Encoded protein: CASSLGTDFKNIQYF.